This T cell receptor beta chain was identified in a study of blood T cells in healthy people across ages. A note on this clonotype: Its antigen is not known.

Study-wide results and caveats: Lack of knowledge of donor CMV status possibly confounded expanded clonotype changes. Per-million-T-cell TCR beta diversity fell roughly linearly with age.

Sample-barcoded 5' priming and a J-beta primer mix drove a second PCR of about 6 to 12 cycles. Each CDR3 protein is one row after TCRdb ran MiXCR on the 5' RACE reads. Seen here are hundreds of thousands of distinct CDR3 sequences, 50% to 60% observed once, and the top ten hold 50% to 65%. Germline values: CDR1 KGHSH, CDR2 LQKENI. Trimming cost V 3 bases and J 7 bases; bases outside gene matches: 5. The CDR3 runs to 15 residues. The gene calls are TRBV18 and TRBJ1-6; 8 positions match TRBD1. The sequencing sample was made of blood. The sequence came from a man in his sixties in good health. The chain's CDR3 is CASSPQGQDNSPLHF. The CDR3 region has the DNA TGTGCCAGCTCACCCCAGGGACAGGACAATTCACCCCTCCACTTT.